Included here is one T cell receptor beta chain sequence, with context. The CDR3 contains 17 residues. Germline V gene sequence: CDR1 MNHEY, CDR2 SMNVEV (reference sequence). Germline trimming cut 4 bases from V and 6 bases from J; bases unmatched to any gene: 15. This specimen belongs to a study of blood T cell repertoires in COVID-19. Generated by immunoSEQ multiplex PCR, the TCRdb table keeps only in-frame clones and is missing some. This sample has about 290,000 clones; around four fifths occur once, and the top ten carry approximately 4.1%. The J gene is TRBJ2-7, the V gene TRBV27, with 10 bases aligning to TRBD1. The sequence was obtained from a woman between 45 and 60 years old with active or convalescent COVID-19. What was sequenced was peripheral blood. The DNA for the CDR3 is TGTGCCAGCAGTTCCACCTCCTGGGGGACAGGGGCCTCCGAGCAGTACTTC. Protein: CASSSTSWGTGASEQYF.